These 20 T cell receptor beta chains were sequenced from one sample in a study of shared clonotypes between healthy human individuals (dated by TCRdb to about 2020). The library came from the immunoSEQ multiplex PCR assay. TCRdb carries this immuneACCESS record with in-frame sequences only. Its versions omit some clonotypes, under half of them owing to an unresolved V gene in the studies checked, with the rest unexplained. For this sample there are approximately 1,500,000 clones; 95% to 99% appear just once. The top ten constitute around 0.47% of the sample. What was sequenced was naive CD4+ T cells sorted from blood. This specimen's cell subset or site label, per the study, means: CD45RA+ positively selected. The receptors here all came from a man under 40 in good health.

The chain carries TRBV9 and TRBJ2-5; TRBD2 aligns across 11 bases. This CDR3 region has 17 residues. Germline CDR1 and CDR2: SGDLS and YYNGEE. Germline trimming cut 0 bases from V and 5 bases from J; bases unmatched to any gene: 9. The DNA for the CDR3 is TGTGCCAGCAGCGTAGGGGCTAGCGGGAGGAGGTTGGAGACCCAGTACTTC. This translates into CASSVGASGRRLETQYF.

This rearrangement joins TRBV2 to TRBJ2-7, with 7 bases that match TRBD1. V lost 7 bases, J lost 7 bases, and 10 bases stayed unmatched. CDR3 length: 13 amino acids. Germline CDR1 and CDR2: SNHLY and FYNNEI. In nucleotides, the CDR3 is TGTGCCAGCACCAGAGACAGGGCTCGGGAGCAGTACTTC. Amino acids: CASTRDRAREQYF.

The chain couples TRBV5-6 to TRBJ2-5; unclear D gene. Trimming stripped 0 bases from V and 4 bases from J, with 7 bases between. CDR1 SGHDT and CDR2 YYEEEE come from the germline V gene. This CDR3 comprises 13 residues. The CDR3, as DNA: TGTGCCAGCAGCTTGGTAGGGTTAGAGACCCAGTACTTC. Its protein product is CASSLVGLETQYF.

The CDR3 bases are TGTGCCAGCTCACCCGGACAGGGGGCCACAGATACGCAGTATTTT. It translates to CASSPGQGATDTQYF. The chain carries TRBV18 and TRBJ2-3; 11 bases agree with TRBD1. Germline V gene lookup returns CDR1 KGHSH and CDR2 LQKENI. This CDR3 has 15 amino acids. After removal of 3 bases from V and 2 bases from J, the junction contained 1 base not matched to a gene.

The genes are TRBV5-1 and TRBJ2-7; 8 bases map to TRBD1. Germline lookup yields CDR1 SGHRS and CDR2 YFSETQ. The V gene end was trimmed by 4 bases and the J gene end by 3 bases; junction bases not matched to a gene: 9. There are 15 residues in the CDR3. The CDR3 sequence: CASSLWTGKGYEQYF. CDR3 DNA sequence: TGCGCCAGCAGCCTATGGACAGGGAAGGGCTACGAGCAGTACTTC.

The rearrangement joins TRBV7-2 to TRBJ1-2, with 11 bases fitting TRBD1. V shed 2 bases, J shed 5 bases, and the junction held 10 bases outside the gene matches. The CDR3 has 17 residues. Per the germline V gene, CDR1 is SGHTA and CDR2 is FQGNSA. The CDR3 reads CASSLPGTGGSRYGYTF. The CDR3 nucleotides read TGTGCCAGCAGCTTACCCGGGACAGGGGGATCTAGATATGGCTACACCTTC.

The J gene is TRBJ2-7, the V gene TRBV28; TRBD1 agrees at 7 bases. Germline V gives CDR1 MDHEN, CDR2 SYDVKM. The CDR3 length is 12 residues. The DNA of the CDR3 is TGTGCAGAGGGACAGAGCTCCTACGAGCAGTACTTC. Translating it yields CAEGQSSYEQYF.

The chain employs TRBV18 and TRBJ1-1; D is perhaps TRBD1 (5 bases). This CDR3 has 15 residues. Germline CDR1 reads KGHSH; CDR2 reads LQKENI. Deletions cut 3 bases from V and 5 bases from J, with 16 bases between. DNA for the CDR3: TGTGCCAGCTCACCGGGGCTATCCGGGGGGACTGAAGCTTTCTTT. Protein sequence: CASSPGLSGGTEAFF.

The CDR3 loop reads CASSEHSGRPVGEQYF. In DNA form, the CDR3 reads TGTGCCAGCAGTGAGCATAGCGGGAGGCCCGTAGGAGAGCAGTACTTC. J is TRBJ2-7 and V is TRBV2; the match to TRBD2 covers 10 bases. The length of the CDR3 is 16 residues. Germline CDR1 reads SNHLY; CDR2 reads FYNNEI. The junction had 12 bases not matched to a gene; V was cut back by 3 bases and J by 7 bases.

Notes on this clone: This sample also contains other DNA sequences that code for the same CDR3. The V gene is TRBV5-4, the J gene TRBJ2-2; D assignment may be TRBD1 or TRBD2 (5 bases each). Per the germline V gene, CDR1 is SGHNT and CDR2 is YYREEE (reference sequence). The CDR3 spans 15 residues. V shed 2 bases and J shed 1 base, with 9 bases lying between them. Here the CDR3 DNA reads TGTGCCAGCAGCTTAGGGACGAGGAACACCGGGGAGCTGTTTTTT. It translates to CASSLGTRNTGELFF. Filled out from reference TRBV5-4 and TRBJ2-2, the complete variable domain reads ETGVTQSPTHLIKTRGQQVTLRCSSQSGHNTVSWYQQALGQGPQFIFQYYREEENGRGNFPPRFSGLQFPNYSSELNVNALELDDSALYLCASSLGTRNTGELFFGEGSRLTVL.

The chain joins TRBV5-1 to TRBJ1-1; D gene unclear. V lost 5 bases, J lost 3 bases, and 17 bases lay in between. The CDR3 consists of 15 residues. In germline, CDR1 is SGHRS, CDR2 YFSETQ. The CDR3 spells CASSAERVGYTEAFF. DNA for the CDR3: TGCGCCAGCAGTGCGGAGCGCGTTGGTTACACTGAAGCTTTCTTT. Full variable domain (rest looked up from reference TRBV5-1 and TRBJ1-1): KAGVTQTPRYLIKTRGQQVTLSCSPISGHRSVSWYQQTPGQGLQFLFEYFSETQRNKGNFPGRFSGRQFSNSRSEMNVSTLELGDSALYLCASSAERVGYTEAFFGQGTRLTVV.

The chain uses TRBV30 and TRBJ2-2; no clear D. V was cut by 2 bases and J by 3 bases, with 1 base left in between. The CDR3 totals 11 residues. Germline V lookup: CDR1 GTSNPN, CDR2 SVGIG (reference sequence). The CDR3 bases are TGTGCCTGGAGTTACACCGGGGAGCTGTTTTTT. Protein sequence: CAWSYTGELFF.

The chain recombines TRBV27 with TRBJ1-2; unclear D gene. The V gene's germline CDR1 is MNHEY and CDR2 SMNVEV (reference sequence). Trimming stripped 6 bases from V and 6 bases from J, with 23 bases between. There are 16 residues in the CDR3. The CDR3 loop is CASSLHGRGEEDGYTF. CDR3 coding DNA: TGTGCCAGCAGCTTACATGGTCGTGGGGAAGAAGATGGCTACACCTTC.

CDR3 DNA sequence: TGTGCCAGCAGCTTACTCGGAAATAGCGGGGGAAATGAGCAGTTCTTC. Its translation: CASSLLGNSGGNEQFF. This chain connects TRBV13 to TRBJ2-1; 9 bases agree with TRBD2. The CDR3 has 16 amino acids. J gave up 7 bases and V 2 bases, and 9 bases lay outside the gene matches. Germline V gene lookup returns CDR1 PRHDT and CDR2 FYEKMQ (reference sequence).

The chain couples TRBV29-1 to TRBJ1-2, with 8 bases aligning to TRBD1. V gave up 6 bases and J gave up 0 bases; unmatched junction bases: 6. CDR3 length: 14 amino acids. The germline V gene encodes CDR1 SQVTM and CDR2 ANQGSEA. The CDR3 DNA is TGCAGCGTGGGGACAGGCCGACCTAACTATGGCTACACCTTC. It translates to CSVGTGRPNYGYTF. The variable domain in full, with the rest retrieved from reference TRBV29-1 and TRBJ1-2, is SAVISQKPSRDICQRGTSLTIQCQVDSQVTMMFWYRQQPGQSLTLIATANQGSEATYESGFVIDKFPISRPNLTFSTLTVSNMSPEDSSIYLCSVGTGRPNYGYTFGSGTRLTVV.

This chain links TRBV5-4 with TRBJ2-7; 12 bases map to TRBD2. Germline CDR1 SGHNT, CDR2 YYREEE (reference sequence). The CDR3 runs 16 residues. Unmatched junction bases numbered 5, after V lost 4 bases and J lost 0 bases. The DNA of the CDR3 is TGTGCCAGCAGCATATCGACTAGCGGGGGCTCCTACGAGCAGTACTTC. Protein: CASSISTSGGSYEQYF.

The CDR3 DNA follows: TGTGCCAGCAGCGTAGCCCTAGCGGGAGGGCTAGAGACCCAGTACTTC. This gives the protein CASSVALAGGLETQYF. The chain couples TRBV9 to TRBJ2-5; TRBD2 aligns across 12 bases. V lost 0 bases to trimming and J lost 4 bases; unmatched junction nucleotides: 4. Germline CDR1 is SGDLS and CDR2 is YYNGEE. The CDR3 spans 16 residues. The variable domain in full, completed from reference TRBV9 and TRBJ2-5, reads DSGVTQTPKHLITATGQRVTLRCSPRSGDLSVYWYQQSLDQGLQFLIQYYNGEERAKGNILERFSAQQFPDLHSELNLSSLELGDSALYFCASSVALAGGLETQYFGPGTRLLVL.

V is TRBV29-1 and J is TRBJ2-2, with D perhaps being TRBD1 or TRBD2 (5 bases each). The germline gives CDR1 SQVTM, CDR2 ANQGSEA. The length of the CDR3 is 16 residues. The V end lost 0 bases, the J end lost 4 bases, and 15 bases lay between the germline ends. The CDR3 sequence: CSVEDLRDGTTGELFF. For the CDR3, the DNA is TGCAGCGTTGAAGATCTCCGGGACGGTACCACCGGGGAGCTGTTTTTT.

V is TRBV18 and J is TRBJ2-2; D ambiguous. The V and J ends lost 4 bases and 0 bases respectively, with 18 bases between them. CDR1 KGHSH and CDR2 LQKENI come from the germline V gene. The CDR3 is made up of 18 amino acids. The CDR3 DNA sequence: TGTGCCAGCTCACTAACACCCGGACCGATCACGAACACCGGGGAGCTGTTTTTT. Translation: CASSLTPGPITNTGELFF.

The chain links TRBV19 to TRBJ2-3; 8 bases are shared with TRBD2. Trimming at V came to 9 bases and at J to 4 bases, leaving 15 bases not matched to a gene. The CDR3 runs 16 residues. The germline V gene encodes CDR1 LNHDA and CDR2 SQIVND (reference sequence). CDR3 nucleotides: TGTGCCAGCCGGGACGCTAGCGGGCCGTCGGCAGATACGCAGTATTTT. Its protein product is CASRDASGPSADTQYF.